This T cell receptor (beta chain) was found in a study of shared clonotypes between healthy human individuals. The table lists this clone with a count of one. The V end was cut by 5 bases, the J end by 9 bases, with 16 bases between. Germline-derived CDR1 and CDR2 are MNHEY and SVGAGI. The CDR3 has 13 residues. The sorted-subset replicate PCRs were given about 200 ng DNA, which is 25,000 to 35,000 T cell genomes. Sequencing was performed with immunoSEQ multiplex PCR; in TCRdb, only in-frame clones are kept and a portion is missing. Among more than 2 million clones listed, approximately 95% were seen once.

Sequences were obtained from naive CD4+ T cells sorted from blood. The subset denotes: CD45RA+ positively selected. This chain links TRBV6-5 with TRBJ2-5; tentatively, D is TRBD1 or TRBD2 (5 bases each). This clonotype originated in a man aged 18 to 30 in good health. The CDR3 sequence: CASSPGAPGAQYF. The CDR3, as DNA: TGTGCCAGCAGTCCCGGGGCTCCCGGGGCCCAGTACTTC.